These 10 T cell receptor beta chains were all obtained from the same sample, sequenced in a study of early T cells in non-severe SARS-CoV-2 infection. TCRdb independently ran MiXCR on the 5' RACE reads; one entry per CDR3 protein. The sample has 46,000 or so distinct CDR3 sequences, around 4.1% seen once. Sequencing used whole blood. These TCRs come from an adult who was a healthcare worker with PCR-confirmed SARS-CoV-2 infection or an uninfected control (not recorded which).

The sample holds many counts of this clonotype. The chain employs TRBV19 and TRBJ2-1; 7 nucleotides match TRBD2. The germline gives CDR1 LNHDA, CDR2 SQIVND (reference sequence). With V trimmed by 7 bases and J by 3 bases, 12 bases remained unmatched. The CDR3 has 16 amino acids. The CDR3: CASTPRTRRIYNEQFF. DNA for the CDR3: TGTGCCAGTACCCCCCGGACTAGAAGAATCTACAATGAGCAGTTCTTC.

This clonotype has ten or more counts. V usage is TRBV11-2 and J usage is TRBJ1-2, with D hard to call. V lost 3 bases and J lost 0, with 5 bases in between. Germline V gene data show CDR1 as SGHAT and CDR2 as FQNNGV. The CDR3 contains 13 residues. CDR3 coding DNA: TGTGCCAGCAGCTTTAGCGCTAACTATGGCTACACCTTC. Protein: CASSFSANYGYTF.

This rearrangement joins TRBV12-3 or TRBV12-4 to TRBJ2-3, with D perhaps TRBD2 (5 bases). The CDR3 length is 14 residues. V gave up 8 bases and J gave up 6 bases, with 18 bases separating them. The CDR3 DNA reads TGTGCCAGCGGAGGCTGGTCGTTGGTGGATACGCAGTATTTT. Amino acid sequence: CASGGWSLVDTQYF.

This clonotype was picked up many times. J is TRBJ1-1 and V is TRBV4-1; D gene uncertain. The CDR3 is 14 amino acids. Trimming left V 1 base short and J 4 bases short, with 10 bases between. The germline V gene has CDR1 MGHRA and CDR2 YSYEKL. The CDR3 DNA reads TGCGCCAGCAGCCAAGGAGAGGGTCTCACTGAAGCTTTCTTT. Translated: CASSQGEGLTEAFF.

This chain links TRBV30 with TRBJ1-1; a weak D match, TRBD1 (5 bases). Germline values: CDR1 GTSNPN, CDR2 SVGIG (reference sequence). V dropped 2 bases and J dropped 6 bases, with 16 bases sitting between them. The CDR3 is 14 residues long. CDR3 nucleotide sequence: TGTGCCTGGAGTTGGGGCTCCCCGCCCCCTGAAGCTTTCTTT. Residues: CAWSWGSPPPEAFF.

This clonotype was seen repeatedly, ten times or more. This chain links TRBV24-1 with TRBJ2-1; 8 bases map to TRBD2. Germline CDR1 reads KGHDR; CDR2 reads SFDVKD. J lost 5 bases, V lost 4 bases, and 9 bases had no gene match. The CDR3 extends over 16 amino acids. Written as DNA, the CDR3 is TGTGCCACCAGTGACCCGGCGGGGGGATCGGACAATGAGCAGTTCTTC. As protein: CATSDPAGGSDNEQFF.

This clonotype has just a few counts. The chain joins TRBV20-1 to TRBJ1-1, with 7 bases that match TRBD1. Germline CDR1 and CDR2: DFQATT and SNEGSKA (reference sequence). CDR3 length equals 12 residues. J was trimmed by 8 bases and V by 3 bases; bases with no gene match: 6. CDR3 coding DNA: TGCAGTGCTAGGGGGGGGACAGTAGAAGCTTTCTTT. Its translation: CSARGGTVEAFF.

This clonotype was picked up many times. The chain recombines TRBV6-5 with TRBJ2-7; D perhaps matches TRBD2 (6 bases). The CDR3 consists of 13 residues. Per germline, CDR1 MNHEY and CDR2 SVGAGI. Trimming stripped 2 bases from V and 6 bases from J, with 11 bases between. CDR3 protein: CASSYPGEVEQYF. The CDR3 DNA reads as TGTGCCAGCAGTTACCCGGGGGAGGTCGAGCAGTACTTC.

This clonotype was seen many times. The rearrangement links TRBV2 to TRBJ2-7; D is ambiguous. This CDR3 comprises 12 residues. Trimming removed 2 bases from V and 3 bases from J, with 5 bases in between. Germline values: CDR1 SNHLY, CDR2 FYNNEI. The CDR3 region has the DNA TGTGCCAGCAGTGAATGGGTCTACGAGCAGTACTTC. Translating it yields CASSEWVYEQYF. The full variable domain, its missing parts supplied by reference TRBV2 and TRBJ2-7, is EPEVTQTPSHQVTQMGQEVILRCVPISNHLYFYWYRQILGQKVEFLVSFYNNEISEKSEIFDDQFSVERPDGSNFTLKIRSTKLEDSAMYFCASSEWVYEQYFGPGTRLTVT.

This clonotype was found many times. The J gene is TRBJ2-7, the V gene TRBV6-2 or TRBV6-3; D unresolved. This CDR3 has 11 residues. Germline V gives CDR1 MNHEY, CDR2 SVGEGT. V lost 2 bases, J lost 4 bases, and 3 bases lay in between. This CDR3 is CASSYVYEQYF. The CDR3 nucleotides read TGTGCCAGCAGTTACGTTTACGAGCAGTACTTC.